The 2 T cell receptor beta chains below were found in one sample sequenced in a study of T cells in Graves' hyperthyroidism and ophthalmopathy. Amplification targeted TCR beta CDR3 regions from RNA transcripts. Initially, a first-round RT-PCR of the TCR CDR3 employed the HTBI primer set. MiXCR was run by TCRdb on the multiplex PCR reads, yielding one entry per CDR3 protein. This repertoire shows 300,000 to 400,000 distinct CDR3 sequences, roughly 14% found once; its top ten account for about 20%. Input material: blood. These receptors all come from a woman aged 25 to 39 with Graves' ophthalmopathy.

The table lists this clonotype with many counts. V gene TRBV14 combines with J gene TRBJ2-1; 7 bases fit TRBD1. The CDR3 spans 16 residues. J lost 0 bases, V lost 4 bases, and 6 bases had no gene match. The germline gives CDR1 SGHDN, CDR2 FVKESK. CDR3 protein: CASSRDSRYSYNEQFF. CDR3 nucleotide sequence: TGTGCCAGCAGCCGGGACAGCCGATACTCCTACAATGAGCAGTTCTTC.

This clonotype was recorded once. A read error may be the cause here, since a much bigger clone is one base away. This chain uses TRBV28 with TRBJ1-2, with 7 bases lining up with TRBD1. Germline V gene data show CDR1 as MDHEN and CDR2 as SYDVKM. The CDR3 has 13 residues. The CDR3 is CAGSSYRGEGYTF. The CDR3 region has the DNA TGTGCCGGCAGCAGCTACAGGGGCGAGGGCTACACCTTC.